These T cell receptor beta chains were read from a single sample in a study of cytomegalovirus exposure and HLA in healthy donors. Profiled with immunoSEQ multiplex PCR; TCRdb holds only in-frame clones, not every one. The sample carries about 150,000 clones, 79% recorded once. The sequenced sample consisted of PBMCs. The receptors come from a human donor in good health. The CDR3 runs from the conserved cysteine through the conserved F or W. A D gene is named only where the DNA matches it firmly. Only part of the rows carry a size: once, few, many, or a class if the clone is expanded.

cdr3_nt cdr3_aa v_call clone_size d_call j_call
TGTGCCAGCAGCCCATGGGAGGGCGGCAACACTGAAGCTTTCTTT CASSPWEGGNTEAFF TRBV6-5 NA NA TRBJ1-1
TGTGCCAGCATGAGGCTGGACGAGCAGTACTTC CASMRLDEQYF TRBV2 NA NA TRBJ2-7
TGCGCCAGCAGCCAGGACACACTAGCGGGGGCGGCGTTCTTC CASSQDTLAGAAFF TRBV4-1 NA TRBD2 TRBJ2-1
TGTGCCAGCAGCACGCCAGGGGTCTATGGCTACACCTTC CASSTPGVYGYTF TRBV9 NA NA TRBJ1-2
TGCGCCAGCAGCCAAGAACCGGGAACGGACTACGAGCAGTACTTC CASSQEPGTDYEQYF TRBV4-1 NA NA TRBJ2-7
TGTGCCAGCAGTTTTGTCCGGAATGAAAAACTGTTTTTT CASSFVRNEKLFF TRBV27 once NA TRBJ1-4
TGTGCCAGCAGTTACTCATCCCTCGTCTACGAGCAGTACTTC CASSYSSLVYEQYF TRBV6-5 few NA TRBJ2-7
TGTGCCAGCAGCCGAACGAGGACAGGGGCCTTTGACTTC CASSRTRTGAFDF TRBV7-9 once TRBD1 TRBJ2-7
TGTGCCAGCTCACCCGGACAGGGATTGGGTCAGCCCCAGCATTTT CASSPGQGLGQPQHF TRBV18 NA TRBD1 TRBJ1-5
TGTGCCAGCTCTTTAACAGGGTCCGGCCAAGAGACCCAGTACTTC CASSLTGSGQETQYF TRBV18 few NA TRBJ2-5
TGTGCCAGCAGCTTAGCAATAGGGAGCGAGCAGTACTTC CASSLAIGSEQYF TRBV7-8 NA NA TRBJ2-7
TGTGCCAGCAGTCCAAATTGGACAGGAGTAAATGAAAAACTGTTTTTT CASSPNWTGVNEKLFF TRBV28 NA TRBD1 TRBJ1-4
TGTGCCAGTAGTATAGGACAGGGGAGGGGAAATACGCAGTATTTT CASSIGQGRGNTQYF TRBV19 NA NA TRBJ2-3
TGCGCCAGCAGCCAAGCCGGGACAGGGTTCTCCTACGAGCAGTACTTC CASSQAGTGFSYEQYF TRBV4-1 NA TRBD1 TRBJ2-7
TGTGCCAGCAGAGAGGGACAGGGGGCTTTACCCCTCCACTTT CASREGQGALPLHF TRBV27 few TRBD1 TRBJ1-6
TGTGCCAGTATTGGACAGGGGACCGGCTATGGCTACACCTTC CASIGQGTGYGYTF TRBV19 NA TRBD1 TRBJ1-2
TGTGCCTGGAGTGCGGGGATTGGGCAGCCCCAGCATTTT CAWSAGIGQPQHF TRBV30 few NA TRBJ1-5
TGTGCCAGCAGCTCAGCTGGGGACTACAATAATTACGAGCAGTACTTC CASSSAGDYNNYEQYF TRBV5-4 once TRBD2 TRBJ2-7
TGTGCCAGCAGCTTATGGGGGGACACTGAAGCTTTCTTT CASSLWGDTEAFF TRBV7-2 few NA TRBJ1-1
TGTGCCAGTAGTCCGCAGGGCGTCAGCAATCAGCCCCAGCATTTT CASSPQGVSNQPQHF TRBV19 NA NA TRBJ1-5
TGTGCCAGCAGTGACCTTGCTTGGGAGAAAAACATTCAGTACTTC CASSDLAWEKNIQYF TRBV2 NA NA TRBJ2-4
TGCGCCAGCAGCCGGGGGACAGGGGGAACTGAAGCTTTCTTT CASSRGTGGTEAFF TRBV5-1 NA TRBD1 TRBJ1-1
TGTGCCAGCAGCCGATTTAGGCGGAACACCATATATTTT CASSRFRRNTIYF TRBV4-2 NA NA TRBJ1-3
TGTGCCAGCAGCTCCGACAGGGTTTCCGAGCAGTACTTC CASSSDRVSEQYF TRBV6-5 NA TRBD1 TRBJ2-7
TGTGCCAGAGGGGGACAGGGCTCGAATGAGCAGTTCTTC CARGGQGSNEQFF TRBV2 NA TRBD1 TRBJ2-1
TGTGCCAGCAGCTTTTCCGGCTCCTACGAGCAGTACTTC CASSFSGSYEQYF TRBV5-4 NA NA TRBJ2-7
TGCGCCAGCAGCTTGGGACTAGGCACCGGGGAGCTGTTTTTT CASSLGLGTGELFF TRBV4-1 NA TRBD2 TRBJ2-2
TGCGCCAGCAGCCAAGCGGGCAGGGCTAACTATGGCTACACCTTC CASSQAGRANYGYTF TRBV4-1 NA NA TRBJ1-2
TGTGCCAGCAGTCCTAGCGGGGGGGCCTACAATGAGCAGTTCTTC CASSPSGGAYNEQFF TRBV6-5 once TRBD2 TRBJ2-1
TGTGCCAGCAGTTTGGGACAACTAACCTATGGCTACACCTTC CASSLGQLTYGYTF TRBV28 once NA TRBJ1-2
TGTGCCAGCAGTTACGCCTCCCTGAGCTATGGCTACACCTTC CASSYASLSYGYTF TRBV6-5 NA NA TRBJ1-2
TGTGCCAGCAGCCTACCGACCCGGGGTGGCTCCTACGAGCAGTACTTC CASSLPTRGGSYEQYF TRBV7-2 NA NA TRBJ2-7
TGTGCCAGCAGCCACCTTGCGGGAGACACCGGGGAGCTGTTTTTT CASSHLAGDTGELFF TRBV4-2 NA TRBD2 TRBJ2-2
TGTGCCAGCAGCCCGGGAGCGGAAGGCTACACCTTC CASSPGAEGYTF TRBV5-4 NA NA TRBJ1-2
TGTGCCAGCAGTTACGAGGGGGTCGGGGCCAACGTCCTGACTTTC CASSYEGVGANVLTF TRBV6-5 NA NA TRBJ2-6
TGTGCCAGCATTCGGGCCCCGGGGGACACTGAAGCTTTCTTT CASIRAPGDTEAFF TRBV2 few NA TRBJ1-1
TGTGCCAGCAGGCCGCCTGCCGGAGGGCCCTCCTACGAGCAGTACTTC CASRPPAGGPSYEQYF TRBV6-8 few NA TRBJ2-7
TGCGCCAGCAGCCCCGCCGGGGGCAATCAGCCCCAGCATTTT CASSPAGGNQPQHF TRBV5-1 NA NA TRBJ1-5
TGTGCCAGCTCACCGGGACAGGGCACTGAAGCTTTCTTT CASSPGQGTEAFF TRBV18 NA TRBD1 TRBJ1-1
TGTGCCAGTAGACAGGGGGGTGAGACCCAGTACTTC CASRQGGETQYF TRBV6-5 few TRBD1 TRBJ2-5
TGCGCCAGCAGCCAAGGACTAGCGGTCAATAATGAGCAGTTCTTC CASSQGLAVNNEQFF TRBV4-3 NA TRBD2 TRBJ2-1
TGTGCCAGCAGTGAAGCGCCAGGGTCGAGGGGCTACACCTTC CASSEAPGSRGYTF TRBV2 NA NA TRBJ1-2
TGTGCCAGCTCCTACGGCGGGGGCCAACAAGAGACCCAGTACTTC CASSYGGGQQETQYF TRBV2 NA NA TRBJ2-5
TGTGCCAGCAGCTTCCGACTAGCTCCCCGGGCATCGGGTGAGCAGTTCTTC CASSFRLAPRASGEQFF TRBV5-6 NA TRBD2 TRBJ2-1
TGTGCCAGTAATGGGGGGACGCAGCCCCAGCATTTT CASNGGTQPQHF TRBV19 NA NA TRBJ1-5
TGTGCCAGCAGCCACGCGGGGAATGAGCAGTTCTTC CASSHAGNEQFF TRBV7-3 NA NA TRBJ2-1
TGTGCCAGCAGCCTAACCGGGACAGGGGGCTACGAGCAGTACTTC CASSLTGTGGYEQYF TRBV6-5 NA TRBD1 TRBJ2-7
TGTGCCAGCAGCTTTGGTGTAGGGACGGGGGAGAACATTCAGTACTTC CASSFGVGTGENIQYF TRBV5-8 few NA TRBJ2-4
TGTGCCAGCAGTCCAGGACTCACCATGAACACTGAAGCTTTCTTT CASSPGLTMNTEAFF TRBV6-4 NA NA TRBJ1-1
TGTGCCAGCAGTTACCTTGACAGGCCGCCCCGAAACACCATATATTTT CASSYLDRPPRNTIYF TRBV2 NA NA TRBJ1-3
TGTGCCAGCAGAGCAAGCGGGACGAATAGCGAGCAGTACTTC CASRASGTNSEQYF TRBV4-2 NA TRBD2 TRBJ2-7
TGTGCCAGCAGCCAGACAACAGCGGGAGGGCCTCTTAGGACCGGGGAGCTGTTTTTT CASSQTTAGGPLRTGELFF TRBV4-2 once TRBD2 TRBJ2-2
TGTGCCAGCAGCCCGGGACACAATTACGAGCAGTACTTC CASSPGHNYEQYF TRBV5-6 NA NA TRBJ2-7
TGTGCCACCTCCCGGGGGGCAGCGGCAGAGGACACTGAAGCTTTCTTT CATSRGAAAEDTEAFF TRBV11-3 NA NA TRBJ1-1
TGTGCCACCAGTATCGCGGGAGGGGGCGGCCAGCAGTACTTC CATSIAGGGGQQYF TRBV15 NA TRBD2 TRBJ2-5
TGTGCTATACCGGGGAGGTGGGCAGATACGCAGTATTTT CAIPGRWADTQYF TRBV25-1 NA NA TRBJ2-3
TGTGCCAGCTCATTCACGAACACCGGGGAGCTGTTTTTT CASSFTNTGELFF TRBV18 NA NA TRBJ2-2
TGTGCCAGCAGCCAGGGACTCGGAAATGAGCAGTTCTTC CASSQGLGNEQFF TRBV7-9 NA NA TRBJ2-1
TGTGCCAGCAGCCTAAACAGGGAACAACTAGCCAAAAACATTCAGTACTTC CASSLNREQLAKNIQYF TRBV7-9 NA NA TRBJ2-4
TGTGCCAGCAGCTTGGGGGGGGACACTGAAGCTTTCTTT CASSLGGDTEAFF TRBV5-4 NA NA TRBJ1-1